The source of this TCR beta chain is a study of blood T cell repertoires in COVID-19. Looking at the study overall: COVID-19 samples from acute and convalescent phases originated in the United States, Italy and Spain. In each case, the material was cDNA or gDNA derived from T cells, B-cell-depleted T cells, or PBMCs.

How the authors handled the data: It was from reference gene primer amplification that nucleated cell counts were estimated. Only in-frame clones appear in the TCRdb table, and some are missing; sequencing was by immunoSEQ multiplex PCR. The V and J calls and the clone size are those of that table, but D and trimming were determined from the DNA. Among around 130,000 clones, approximately 92% were seen once, and the ten largest hold approximately 28%. The receptor's source is a man in his 70s with active or convalescent COVID-19. Sequencing was done on a sample of peripheral blood.

The DNA of the CDR3 is TGTGCCAGCAGCCTGACAGCTCCCAACTATGGCTACACCTTC. Amino acids: CASSLTAPNYGYTF. The chain is built from TRBV28 and TRBJ1-2; D possibly corresponds to TRBD1 (5 bases). CDR1 is MDHEN, CDR2 SYDVKM, per germline. There are 14 residues in the CDR3. V lost 6 bases and J 2 bases, leaving 13 bases between the germline ends.